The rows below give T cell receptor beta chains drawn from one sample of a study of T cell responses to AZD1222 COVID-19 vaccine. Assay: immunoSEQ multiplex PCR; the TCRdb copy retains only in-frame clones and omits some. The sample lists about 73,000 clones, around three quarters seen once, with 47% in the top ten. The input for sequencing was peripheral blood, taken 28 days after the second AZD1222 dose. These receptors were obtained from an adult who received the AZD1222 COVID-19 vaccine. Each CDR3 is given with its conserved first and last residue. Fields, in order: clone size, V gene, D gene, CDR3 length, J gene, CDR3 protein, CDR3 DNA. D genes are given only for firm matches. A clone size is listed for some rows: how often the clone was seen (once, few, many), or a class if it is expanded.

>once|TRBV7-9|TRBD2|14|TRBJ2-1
CASSYSGGAAEQFF
TGTGCCAGCAGCTATAGCGGGGGAGCCGCCGAGCAGTTCTTC
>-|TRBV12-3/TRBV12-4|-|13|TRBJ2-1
CASSPGLYNEQFF
TGTGCCAGCAGCCCGGGACTGTACAATGAGCAGTTCTTC
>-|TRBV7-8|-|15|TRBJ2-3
CASGGGRGSTDTQYF
TGTGCCAGCGGGGGCGGGAGAGGTAGTACAGATACGCAGTATTTT
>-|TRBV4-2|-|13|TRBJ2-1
CASSQVPLNEQFF
TGTGCCAGCAGCCAAGTACCCCTGAATGAGCAGTTCTTC
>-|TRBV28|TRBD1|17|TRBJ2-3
CASSSAGNRGGLYTQYF
TGTGCCAGCAGCTCAGCCGGGAACAGGGGTGGTCTATATACGCAGTATTTT
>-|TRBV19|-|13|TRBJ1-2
CASSIERGRGYTF
TGTGCCAGTAGTATAGAGCGGGGGAGAGGCTACACCTTC
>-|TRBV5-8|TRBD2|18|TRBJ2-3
CASKRELASGASTDTQYF
TGTGCCAGCAAAAGGGAACTGGCTAGCGGGGCTAGCACAGATACGCAGTATTTT
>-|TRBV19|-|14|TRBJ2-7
CASSTPQGVYEQYF
TGTGCCAGTAGTACCCCCCAAGGGGTATACGAGCAGTACTTC
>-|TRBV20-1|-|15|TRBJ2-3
CSASPTARSTDTQYF
TGCAGTGCTAGTCCGACCGCTAGGAGCACAGATACGCAGTATTTT
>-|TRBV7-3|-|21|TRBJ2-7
CASSLSESPEGGGENTYEQYF
TGTGCCAGCAGCTTAAGCGAGTCTCCCGAAGGAGGTGGGGAGAACACCTACGAGCAGTACTTC
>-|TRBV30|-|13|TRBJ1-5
CACGTHSNQPQHF
TGTGCCTGCGGGACACATAGCAATCAGCCCCAGCATTTT
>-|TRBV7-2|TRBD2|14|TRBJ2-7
CASSPVAGGSEQYF
TGTGCCAGCAGCCCCGTAGCGGGAGGCAGTGAGCAGTACTTC
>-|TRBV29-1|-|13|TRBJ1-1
CSVEGGRYTEAFF
TGCAGCGTTGAGGGGGGAAGGTACACTGAAGCTTTCTTT
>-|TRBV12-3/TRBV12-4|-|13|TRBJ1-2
CASSQGQNYGYTF
TGTGCCAGCAGTCAAGGACAGAACTATGGCTACACCTTC
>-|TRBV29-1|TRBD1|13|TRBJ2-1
CSVDRGGYNEQFF
TGCAGCGTCGACAGGGGCGGGTACAATGAGCAGTTCTTC
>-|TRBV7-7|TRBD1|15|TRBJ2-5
CASSPVGGQGETQYF
TGTGCTAGCAGCCCCGTGGGGGGACAGGGGGAGACCCAGTACTTC
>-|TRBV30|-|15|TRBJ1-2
CASLIRGVLNYGYTF
TGTGCCTCCCTAATAAGGGGCGTCTTAAACTATGGCTACACCTTC
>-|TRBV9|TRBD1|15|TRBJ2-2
CASSETGGRTGELFF
TGTGCCAGCAGCGAGACAGGGGGCAGGACCGGGGAGCTGTTTTTT
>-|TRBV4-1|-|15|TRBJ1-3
CASSQDISSGNTIYF
TGCGCCAGCAGCCAAGACATTTCCTCTGGAAACACCATATATTTT
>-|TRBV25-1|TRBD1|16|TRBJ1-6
CASSEVGTGSNSPLHF
TGTGCCAGCAGTGAAGTAGGGACAGGGAGTAATTCACCCCTCCACTTT
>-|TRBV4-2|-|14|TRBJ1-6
CASSQVPENSPLHF
TGTGCCAGCAGCCAAGTTCCCGAAAATTCACCCCTCCACTTT
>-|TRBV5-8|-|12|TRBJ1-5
CASSLENQPQHF
TGTGCCAGCAGCTTGGAGAATCAGCCCCAGCATTTT
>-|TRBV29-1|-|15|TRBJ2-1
CSVEDHPPEGNEQFF
TGCAGCGTTGAAGATCACCCGCCTGAGGGAAATGAGCAGTTCTTC
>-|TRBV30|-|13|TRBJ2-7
CAWSPGDYYEQYF
TGTGCCTGGAGTCCAGGCGATTACTACGAGCAGTACTTC
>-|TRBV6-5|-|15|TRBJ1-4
CASSPQGLTNEKLFF
TGTGCCAGCAGTCCCCAGGGGCTCACTAATGAAAAACTGTTTTTT
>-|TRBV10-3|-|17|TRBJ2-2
CAISESAGIPNTGELFF
TGTGCCATCAGTGAGTCCGCGGGGATCCCGAACACCGGGGAGCTGTTTTTT
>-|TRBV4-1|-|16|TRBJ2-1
CASSQGGGPGYNEQFF
TGCGCCAGCAGCCAAGGGGGGGGCCCGGGGTACAATGAGCAGTTCTTC
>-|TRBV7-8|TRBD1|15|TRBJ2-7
CASSLALRQGTEQYF
TGTGCCAGCAGCTTAGCGCTGCGACAGGGGACCGAGCAGTACTTC
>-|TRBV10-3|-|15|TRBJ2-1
CAISGQDYPNNEQFF
TGTGCCATCAGTGGCCAGGACTACCCAAACAATGAGCAGTTCTTC
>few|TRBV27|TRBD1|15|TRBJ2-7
CASSPRDRPSYEQYF
TGTGCCAGCAGTCCCCGGGACAGGCCCTCCTACGAGCAGTACTTC
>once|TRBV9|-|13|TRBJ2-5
CASSLDTLETQYF
TGTGCCAGCAGCCTTGACACTCTAGAGACCCAGTACTTC
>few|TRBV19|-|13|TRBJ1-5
CASRQGRNQPQHF
TGTGCCAGTAGACAGGGTCGGAATCAGCCCCAGCATTTT
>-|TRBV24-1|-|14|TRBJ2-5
CATSDLSSWETQYF
TGTGCCACCAGTGATTTGTCAAGTTGGGAGACCCAGTACTTC
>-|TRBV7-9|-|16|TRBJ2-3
CASSLPLGDITDTQYF
TGTGCCAGCAGCTTACCCCTTGGGGACATTACAGATACGCAGTATTTT
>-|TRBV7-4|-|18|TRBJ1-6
CASCRDWFADSYNSPLHF
TGTGCCAGCTGTCGGGATTGGTTTGCCGACTCCTATAATTCACCCCTCCACTTT
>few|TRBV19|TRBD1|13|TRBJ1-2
CASSYDRAGGYTF
TGTGCCAGTAGTTACGACAGGGCCGGCGGCTACACCTTC
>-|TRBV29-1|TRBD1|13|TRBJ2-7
CSVIDRGPHEQYF
TGCAGCGTCATAGACAGGGGGCCCCACGAGCAGTACTTC
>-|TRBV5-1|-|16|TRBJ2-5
CASSPGGLGGQETQYF
TGCGCCAGCAGCCCCGGAGGGCTCGGGGGGCAGGAGACCCAGTACTTC
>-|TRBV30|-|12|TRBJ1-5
CAWSGVGQPQHF
TGTGCCTGGAGTGGGGTCGGTCAGCCCCAGCATTTT
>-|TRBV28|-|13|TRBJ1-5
CASSLGERQPQHF
TGTGCCAGCAGTTTAGGGGAGCGCCAGCCCCAGCATTTT
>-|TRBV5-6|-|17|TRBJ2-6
CASSPVAGLPGANVLTF
TGTGCCAGCAGCCCGGTGGCGGGTCTACCAGGGGCCAACGTCCTGACTTTC
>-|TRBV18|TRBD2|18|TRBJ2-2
CASSPQGLAGSNTGELFF
TGTGCCAGCTCACCACAGGGACTAGCGGGATCGAACACCGGGGAGCTGTTTTTT
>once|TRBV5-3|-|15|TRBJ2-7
CARSSQTIQGIEQYF
TGTGCCAGAAGCTCACAGACAATTCAGGGCATCGAGCAGTACTTC
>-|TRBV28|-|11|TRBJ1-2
CASSRQVFSTF
TGTGCCAGCAGCCGCCAGGTTTTTAGTACCTTC
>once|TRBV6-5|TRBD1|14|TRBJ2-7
CASCFGDSPYEQYF
TGTGCCAGCTGTTTTGGGGACAGTCCTTACGAGCAGTACTTC
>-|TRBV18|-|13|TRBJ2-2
CASSPANTGELFF
TGTGCCAGCTCTCCAGCGAACACCGGGGAGCTGTTTTTT
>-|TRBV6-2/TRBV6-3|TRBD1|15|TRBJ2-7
CASSYPGQGVSEQYF
TGTGCCAGCAGTTACCCGGGACAGGGGGTAAGCGAGCAGTACTTC
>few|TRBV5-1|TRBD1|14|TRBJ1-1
CASSVTGENTEAFF
TGCGCCAGCAGCGTGACAGGGGAAAACACTGAAGCTTTCTTT